Following are 32 T cell receptor beta chains from one sample sequenced in a study of cytomegalovirus exposure and HLA in healthy donors. Vbeta (60) and Jbeta (13) primers were used in the PCR. Here immunoSEQ multiplex PCR was the method, and the copy in TCRdb shows in-frame clones only, minus some. The table lists 55,000 to 70,000 clones, 70% to 90% of them singletons. Sequenced: PBMCs. These receptor sequences come from a male donor in good health and CMV-seronegative.

This rearrangement joins TRBV5-1 to TRBJ2-5, with 10 bases lining up with TRBD2. The V and J ends lost 2 bases and 2 bases, in that order; junction bases with no gene match: 9. The CDR3 contains 17 residues. The germline gives CDR1 SGHRS, CDR2 YFSETQ. The CDR3 nucleotides read TGCGCCAGCAGCTTTGGCCTAGCGGGGGCCAATCAAGAGACCCAGTACTTC. It is translated as CASSFGLAGANQETQYF. Combining the CDR3 with reference TRBV5-1 and TRBJ2-5 gives the whole variable domain KAGVTQTPRYLIKTRGQQVTLSCSPISGHRSVSWYQQTPGQGLQFLFEYFSETQRNKGNFPGRFSGRQFSNSRSEMNVSTLELGDSALYLCASSFGLAGANQETQYFGPGTRLLVL.

This chain joins TRBV7-9 and TRBJ2-2; 9 positions match TRBD1. The CDR3 is 17 amino acids. V gave up 5 bases and J gave up 0 bases; unmatched junction bases: 7. Germline V gives CDR1 SEHNR, CDR2 FQNEAQ (reference sequence). The CDR3 sequence is CASSRTGTGPNTGELFF. The DNA of the CDR3 is TGTGCCAGCAGCCGAACCGGGACAGGGCCGAACACCGGGGAGCTGTTTTTT.

The V and J genes are TRBV13 and TRBJ2-1, with D maybe TRBD2 (7 bases). CDR3 length equals 13 residues. Germline CDR1 reads PRHDT; CDR2 reads FYEKMQ (reference sequence). With 4 bases removed from V and 10 bases from J, the gap between germline ends came to 14 bases. CDR3 protein: CASSWGGAGEQFF. In DNA form, the CDR3 reads TGTGCCAGCAGCTGGGGGGGGGCCGGGGAGCAGTTCTTC.

This sequence joins TRBV27 and TRBJ2-5, with D possibly called TRBD1 or TRBD2 (9 bases each). The assigned J gene may be wrong: the sequence end matches TRBJ2-7 better. Germline values: CDR1 MNHEY, CDR2 SMNVEV (reference sequence). This CDR3 has 18 residues. Here the CDR3 reads CASPQGAGKGLACYEQYF. The CDR3 bases are TGTGCCAGCCCACAGGGGGCAGGGAAGGGACTAGCCTGCTACGAGCAGTACTTC.

This clone came up a few times. The chain recombines TRBV18 with TRBJ2-7; the D gene is possibly TRBD1 (5 bases). Trimming pared 6 bases from V and 6 bases from J, leaving 9 bases between. This CDR3 has 11 amino acids. Per germline, CDR1 KGHSH and CDR2 LQKENI. The CDR3 DNA sequence: TGTGCCAGCTCGCCGCAGGGCGAGCAGTACTTC. This codes for CASSPQGEQYF.

This clone was seen a handful of times. The chain combines TRBV5-6 with TRBJ2-1; the match to TRBD2 covers 7 bases. The CDR3 covers 16 residues. Per germline, CDR1 SGHDT and CDR2 YYEEEE. The V gene end was trimmed by 4 bases and the J gene end by 3 bases; junction bases not matched to a gene: 10. The CDR3 bases are TGTGCCAGCAGCCTCTGGTGGTCTAGCGGCTACAATGAGCAGTTCTTC. Translation: CASSLWWSSGYNEQFF. The whole variable domain, remainder taken from reference TRBV5-6 and TRBJ2-1, is DAGVTQSPTHLIKTRGQQVTLRCSPKSGHDTVSWYQQALGQGPQFIFQYYEEEERQRGNFPDRFSGHQFPNYSSELNVNALLLGDSALYLCASSLWWSSGYNEQFFGPGTRLTVL.

The V gene is TRBV6-4, the J gene TRBJ2-3; D may be TRBD1 (5 bases). The V gene's germline CDR1 is MRHNA and CDR2 SNTAGT. The CDR3 is 14 residues long. The V and J ends lost 4 bases and 2 bases respectively, with 10 bases between them. CDR3 loop: CASSATETTDTQYF. CDR3 DNA sequence: TGTGCCAGCAGTGCGACAGAGACCACAGATACGCAGTATTTT.

This chain links TRBV28 with TRBJ1-1, with D unclear. CDR1 and CDR2 (germline): MDHEN, SYDVKM. V lost 3 bases to trimming and J lost 3 bases, with 5 bases between them. This CDR3 contains 12 residues. CDR3 nucleotides: TGTGCCAGCAGTTTTCGGTACACTGAAGCTTTCTTT. It encodes CASSFRYTEAFF.

The V and J genes are TRBV6-6 and TRBJ2-7, with D possibly TRBD1 on 6 matching bases. Germline assignment: CDR1 MNHNY and CDR2 SVGAGI (reference sequence). Trimming shortened V by 2 bases and J by 6 bases, and 14 bases separated the two germline ends. The CDR3 runs to 14 residues. This chain's CDR3 is CASSYGLGHSEQYF. Here the CDR3 DNA reads TGTGCCAGCAGTTACGGCCTGGGACACAGCGAGCAGTACTTC.

The V call is TRBV14, the J call TRBJ1-1, with 11 bases identical to TRBD1. The CDR3 sequence is 18 residues long. In germline, CDR1 is SGHDN, CDR2 FVKESK. After removal of 1 base from V and 0 bases from J, the junction contained 7 bases not matched to a gene. The chain's CDR3 is CASSQVIRDRGLNTEAFF. DNA for the CDR3: TGTGCCAGCAGCCAAGTAATCCGGGACAGGGGGTTGAACACTGAAGCTTTCTTT.

V usage is TRBV21-1 and J usage is TRBJ2-7; the table's D call, TRBD1, was not checked against the DNA. TRBV21-1 is recorded as a pseudogene. This CDR3 spans 13 amino acids. The CDR3: CATGAGGSYEQYF. Written as DNA, the CDR3 is TGTGCCACCGGGGCAGGGGGGTCCTACGAGCAGTACTTC.

CDR3 sequence (DNA): TGTGCCAGCAGCTGGACAGGGGAAGGGGAGACCCAGTACTTC. It specifies CASSWTGEGETQYF. The chain is built from TRBV7-9 and TRBJ2-5; 9 bases line up with TRBD1. Germline V gene lookup returns CDR1 SEHNR and CDR2 FQNEAQ (reference sequence). The CDR3 runs to 14 residues. The J segment lost 5 bases and the V segment lost 4 bases, leaving 5 bases of the junction unmatched.

The J gene is TRBJ1-1, the V gene TRBV11-3; TRBD1 agrees at 10 bases. The length of the CDR3 is 15 residues. From germline, CDR1 is SGHNT and CDR2 YENEEA. The junction had 7 bases not matched to a gene; V was cut back by 5 bases and J by 4 bases. CDR3 DNA: TGTGCCAGCAGCCCCGGAGGGACAGGGGTCACTGAAGCTTTCTTT. It encodes CASSPGGTGVTEAFF.

The chain is built from TRBV11-1 and TRBJ2-1; 13 nucleotides agree with TRBD2. Trimming removed 1 base from V and 5 bases from J; junction bases left unmatched: 8. Looked up from germline, CDR1 is SGHAT and CDR2 is FQDESV (reference sequence). The CDR3 totals 18 residues. This chain's CDR3 is CASSLELAGGRVDNEQFF. The DNA of the CDR3 is TGTGCCAGCAGCTTAGAACTAGCGGGGGGGCGAGTGGACAATGAGCAGTTCTTC.

The CDR3 loop reads CASSPSGRERAFF. CDR3 nucleotides: TGTGCCAGCAGTCCGTCGGGTCGAGAAAGGGCTTTCTTT. The chain joins TRBV25-1 to TRBJ1-1; D remains ambiguous. The germline V and J ends were trimmed by 5 bases and 11 bases, with 18 bases remaining between them. The CDR3 contains 13 residues. CDR1 is MGHDK and CDR2 is SYGVNS in the germline V gene.

The V and J genes are TRBV27 and TRBJ1-2; D is unclear. The CDR3 sequence is 13 residues long. V lost 8 bases to trimming and J lost 0 bases, with 10 bases between them. Germline CDR1 and CDR2: MNHEY and SMNVEV (reference sequence). Here the CDR3 reads CASHDGTNYGYTF. The CDR3 DNA follows: TGTGCCAGCCACGACGGGACTAACTATGGCTACACCTTC.

The chain joins TRBV12-5 to TRBJ2-1; TRBD2 matches 12 bases. The ends lost 6 bases at V and 0 bases at J; junction bases unmatched: 6. Germline V gene lookup returns CDR1 LGHNT and CDR2 FRNRAP. The CDR3 length is 17 residues. As DNA, the CDR3 is TGTGCTAGTGGGTCCCCTAGCGGGGGGGCCTCCTACAATGAGCAGTTCTTC. Its translation is CASGSPSGGASYNEQFF.

The rearrangement links TRBV12-5 to TRBJ2-3; D is undetermined. CDR3 size: 15 residues. The germline CDR1 and CDR2 sequences are LGHNT and FRNRAP. Deletions cut 1 base from V and 2 bases from J, with 10 bases between. The CDR3 loop reads CASGLGASSTDTQYF. In DNA, the CDR3 is TGTGCTAGTGGTTTGGGGGCGAGTTCCACAGATACGCAGTATTTT.

The genes are TRBV7-2 and TRBJ1-2; no reliable D call. The ends were cut back, 1 base at V and 3 bases at J, with 12 bases in the middle. Germline CDR1 is SGHTA and CDR2 is FQGNSA. The CDR3 length is 15 residues. The CDR3 loop reads CASSLEQQIYYGYTF. The CDR3 bases are TGTGCCAGCAGCTTAGAGCAACAGATTTACTATGGCTACACCTTC.

The chain links TRBV7-8 to TRBJ2-4; TRBD1 matches at 8 bases. Germline CDR1 SGHVS, CDR2 FQNEAQ. The CDR3 is made up of 15 amino acids. With V trimmed by 5 bases and J by 8 bases, 11 bases remained unmatched. The CDR3 coding sequence is TGTGCCAGCAGCGCAGGACAGGGCGTAACAGACATTCAGTACTTC. It yields the protein CASSAGQGVTDIQYF.

The rearrangement links TRBV19 to TRBJ2-7; 13 nucleotides line up with TRBD2. CDR3 size: 19 residues. V trimming: 5 bases; J trimming: 0 bases; junction bases outside the gene matches: 13. Germline CDR1 is LNHDA and CDR2 is SQIVND (reference sequence). CDR3 sequence reads: CASSSRTSGGPSDSYEQYF. The CDR3 DNA is TGTGCCAGTAGTTCAAGGACTAGCGGGGGCCCTTCAGACTCCTACGAGCAGTACTTC.

V is TRBV6-6 and J is TRBJ2-7, with D tentatively TRBD2 (6 bases). The V end was cut by 0 bases, the J end by 1 base, with 7 bases between. The CDR3 has 14 amino acids. Per the germline V gene, CDR1 is MNHNY and CDR2 is SVGAGI (reference sequence). Here the CDR3 reads CASSYSEGSYEQYF. For the CDR3, the DNA is TGTGCCAGCAGTTACTCGGAGGGTTCCTACGAGCAGTACTTC.

Here the CDR3 reads CASSQQGGDTEAFF. The CDR3 DNA is TGTGCCAGCAGTCAACAGGGGGGGGACACTGAAGCTTTCTTT. V is TRBV7-2 and J is TRBJ1-1; 8 nucleotides agree with TRBD1. The germline V gene encodes CDR1 SGHTA and CDR2 FQGNSA. This CDR3 contains 14 residues. Trimming removed 6 bases from V and 3 bases from J; junction bases left unmatched: 6.

This clone has just one count. The chain combines TRBV7-2 with TRBJ1-2, with D possibly matching TRBD1 (6 bases). Trimming stripped 3 bases from V and 4 bases from J, with 12 bases between. The CDR3 covers 14 residues. The germline CDR1 and CDR2 sequences are SGHTA and FQGNSA. CDR3 loop: CASSLLSGAYGYTF. As DNA, the CDR3 is TGTGCCAGCAGCTTGTTGTCAGGGGCCTATGGCTACACCTTC.

This clone was seen more than once but under ten times. The CDR3 coding sequence is TGTGCCAGCAGCCCCGGGGGAGGGGGTGGCACTGAAGCTTTCTTT. It codes for CASSPGGGGGTEAFF. The chain couples TRBV9 to TRBJ1-1, with D maybe TRBD1 (6 bases). CDR3 length: 15 amino acids. Germline-derived CDR1 and CDR2 are SGDLS and YYNGEE. V was clipped by 4 bases and J by 4 bases, with 17 bases between them.

V and J are TRBV7-2 and TRBJ2-7; the match to TRBD1 covers 7 bases. The CDR3 consists of 15 residues. CDR1 and CDR2 (germline): SGHTA, FQGNSA. V shed 4 bases and J 1 base; nucleotides not matched to a gene: 7. CDR3 sequence: CASSYDRASSYEQYF. CDR3 sequence (DNA): TGTGCCAGCAGCTACGACAGGGCAAGTTCCTACGAGCAGTACTTC.

This clone was found a few times. The chain links TRBV30 to TRBJ2-5; 12 positions agree with TRBD2. Germline lookup yields CDR1 GTSNPN and CDR2 SVGIG (reference sequence). The CDR3 length is 17 residues. Unmatched junction bases numbered 7, after V lost 1 base and J lost 1 base. CDR3 sequence: CAWSAQWTSGAQETQYF. CDR3 in DNA: TGTGCCTGGAGTGCCCAATGGACTAGCGGGGCCCAAGAGACCCAGTACTTC.

V and J are TRBV15 and TRBJ1-2; no definite D call. Germline V gene lookup returns CDR1 LNHNV and CDR2 YYDKDF (reference sequence). V lost 9 bases, J lost 0 bases, and 11 bases lay in between. This CDR3 has 13 amino acids. The CDR3 reads CATEPGTNYGYTF. CDR3 in DNA: TGTGCCACAGAGCCAGGTACTAACTATGGCTACACCTTC.

This chain uses TRBV30 with TRBJ1-5; D is undetermined. CDR3 length equals 12 residues. V shed 1 base and J shed 3 bases, with 4 bases lying between them. The germline V gene encodes CDR1 GTSNPN and CDR2 SVGIG (reference sequence). CDR3 coding DNA: TGTGCCTGGAGTGCCTTCAATCAGCCCCAGCATTTT. Protein product: CAWSAFNQPQHF.

This chain links TRBV5-4 with TRBJ1-4; the D is unclear. CDR1 is SGHNT and CDR2 is YYREEE in the germline V gene (reference sequence). The CDR3 sequence is 15 residues long. V was pared by 4 bases and J by 8 bases, with 18 bases between. CDR3 DNA sequence: TGTGCCAGCAGCGGCAGAGAGGGAAGAAGGGAAAAACTGTTTTTT. Translating it yields CASSGREGRREKLFF.

Note on this clone: At one of its ends the junction is not consistent with the germline gene, which may arise from a read error. V and J are TRBV5-4 and TRBJ1-1; no reliable D call. The CDR3 spans 14 residues. CDR1 and CDR2 (germline): SGHNT, YYREEE (reference sequence). This CDR3 is CASSLDGGNTEAFF. The CDR3, as DNA: TGTGCCAGCAGTTTGGACGGAGGAAACACTGAAGCTTTCTTT.

This chain links TRBV6-4 with TRBJ2-3; weak D call: TRBD1 (6 bases). The CDR3 contains 13 residues. Germline-derived CDR1 and CDR2 are MRHNA and SNTAGT. V dropped 3 bases and J dropped 8 bases, with 12 bases sitting between them. CDR3 residues: CASSEQGGSTQYF. CDR3 coding DNA: TGTGCCAGCAGTGAACAGGGCGGCAGTACGCAGTATTTT.